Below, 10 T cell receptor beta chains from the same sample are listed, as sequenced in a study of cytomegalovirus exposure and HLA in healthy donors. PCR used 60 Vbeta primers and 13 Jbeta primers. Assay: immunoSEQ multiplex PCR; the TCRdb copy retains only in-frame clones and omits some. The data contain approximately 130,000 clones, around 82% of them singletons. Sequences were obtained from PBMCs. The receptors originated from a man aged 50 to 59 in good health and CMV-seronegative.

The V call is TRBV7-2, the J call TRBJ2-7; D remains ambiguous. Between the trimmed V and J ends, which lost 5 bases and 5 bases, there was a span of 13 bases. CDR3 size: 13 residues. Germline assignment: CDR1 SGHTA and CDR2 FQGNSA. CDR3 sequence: CASSADIDHEQYF. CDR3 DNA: TGTGCCAGCAGCGCCGACATCGACCACGAGCAGTACTTC.

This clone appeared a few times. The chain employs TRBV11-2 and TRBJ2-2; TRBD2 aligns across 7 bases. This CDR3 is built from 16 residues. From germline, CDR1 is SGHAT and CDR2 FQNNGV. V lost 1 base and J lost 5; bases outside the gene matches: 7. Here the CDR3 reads CASSLGAGPGTGELFF. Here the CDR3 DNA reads TGTGCCAGCAGCTTAGGAGCGGGGCCTGGGACCGGGGAGCTGTTTTTT.

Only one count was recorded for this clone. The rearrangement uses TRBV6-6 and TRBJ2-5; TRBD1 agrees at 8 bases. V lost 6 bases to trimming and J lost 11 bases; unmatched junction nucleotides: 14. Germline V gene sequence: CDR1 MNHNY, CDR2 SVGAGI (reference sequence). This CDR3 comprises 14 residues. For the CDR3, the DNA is TGTGCCAGCAGACTCGGGACAGGCCCCCTCCAGCAGTACTTC. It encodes CASRLGTGPLQQYF.

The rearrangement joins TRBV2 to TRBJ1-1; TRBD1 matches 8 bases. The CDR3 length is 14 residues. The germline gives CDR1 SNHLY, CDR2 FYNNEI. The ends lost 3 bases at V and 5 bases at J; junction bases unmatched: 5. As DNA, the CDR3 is TGTGCCAGCAGTGAGCAGGGGGCAAGAACTGAAGCTTTCTTT. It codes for CASSEQGARTEAFF.

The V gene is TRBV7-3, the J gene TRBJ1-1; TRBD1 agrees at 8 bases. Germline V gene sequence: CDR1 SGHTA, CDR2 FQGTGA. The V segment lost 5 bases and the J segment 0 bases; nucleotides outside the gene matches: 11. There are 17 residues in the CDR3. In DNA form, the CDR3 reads TGTGCCAGCAGCCTTCTACCCGGGACAGGAATGAACACTGAAGCTTTCTTT. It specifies CASSLLPGTGMNTEAFF.

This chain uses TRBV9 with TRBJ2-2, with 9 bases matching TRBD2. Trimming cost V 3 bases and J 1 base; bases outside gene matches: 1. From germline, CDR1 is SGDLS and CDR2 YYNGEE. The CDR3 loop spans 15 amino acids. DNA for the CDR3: TGTGCCAGCAGCGCTAGCGGGAAGAACACCGGGGAGCTGTTTTTT. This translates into CASSASGKNTGELFF.

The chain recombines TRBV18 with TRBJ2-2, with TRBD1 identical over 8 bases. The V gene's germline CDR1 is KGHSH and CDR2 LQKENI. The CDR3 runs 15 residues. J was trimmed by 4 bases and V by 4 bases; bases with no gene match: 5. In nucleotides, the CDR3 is TGTGCCAGCTCACAAGACAGGGGCCCCACCGGGGAGCTGTTTTTT. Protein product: CASSQDRGPTGELFF.

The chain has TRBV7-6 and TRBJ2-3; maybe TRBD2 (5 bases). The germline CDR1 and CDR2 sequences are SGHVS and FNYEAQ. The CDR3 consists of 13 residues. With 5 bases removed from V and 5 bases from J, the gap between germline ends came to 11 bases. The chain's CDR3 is CASSLTEGDTQYF. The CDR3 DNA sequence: TGTGCCAGCAGCCTCACTGAGGGAGATACGCAGTATTTT.

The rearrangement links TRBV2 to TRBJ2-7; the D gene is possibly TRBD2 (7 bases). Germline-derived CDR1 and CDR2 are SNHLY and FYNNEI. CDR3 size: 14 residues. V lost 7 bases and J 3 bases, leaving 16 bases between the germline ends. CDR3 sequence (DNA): TGTGCCAGCACCCAAAAGGGGGGGGGCTACGAGCAGTACTTC. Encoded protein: CASTQKGGGYEQYF.

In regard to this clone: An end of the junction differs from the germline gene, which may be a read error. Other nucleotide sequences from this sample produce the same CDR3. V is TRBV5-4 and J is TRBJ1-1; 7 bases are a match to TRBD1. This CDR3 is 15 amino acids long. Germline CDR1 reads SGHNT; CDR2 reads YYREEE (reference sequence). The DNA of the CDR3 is TGTGCCAGCAGCTTGGAGGGGGCTATGAACACTGAAGCCTTCTTT. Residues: CASSLEGAMNTEAFF.